This record looks at one TCR beta chain sequence and its context. Germline V gene lookup returns CDR1 MNHEY and CDR2 SMNVEV (reference sequence). This CDR3 is 13 amino acids long. V was trimmed by 2 bases and J by 4 bases, leaving 9 bases between them. The sample originates from a study of T cells of healthy individuals. TCRdb reprocessed the 5' RACE reads with MiXCR, giving one entry per CDR3 protein. The sample carries tens of thousands of distinct CDR3 sequences, 15% to 20% recorded once. The chain uses TRBV27 and TRBJ2-7; D remains unclear. The source of this sequence is a human donor in good health. Here the CDR3 reads CASSLGLQYEQYF. The CDR3 region has the DNA TGTGCCAGCAGTTTAGGGCTCCAGTACGAGCAGTACTTC.